This T cell receptor (beta chain) appears in the sequencing data of a study of shared clonotypes between healthy human individuals. Study as a whole: Per donor, CD8 memory used one plate, CD8 naive used two, CD4 memory used three and CD4 naive used three.

Of note for this clone: Antigen specificity is unknown. Additional DNA sequences in this sample encode the identical CDR3.

General study results and limits: Sampling was confined to blood; repertoires within tissues likely differ. It was the few donors that limited the genetic and exposure-history diversity represented.

Generated by immunoSEQ multiplex PCR, the TCRdb table keeps only in-frame clones and is missing some. Of about 1.1 million clones in the sample, roughly 80% are singletons; the top ten hold 0.89%. CDR1 and CDR2 (germline): MDHEN, SYDVKM. The CDR3 covers 14 residues. The junction had 4 bases not matched to a gene; V was cut back by 4 bases and J by 3 bases. This chain uses TRBV28 with TRBJ2-7, with 9 bases aligning to TRBD2. This sequence was found in a man aged 18 to 35 in good health. Some clones in this sample may be carry-over from other donors' samples. What was sequenced was memory CD4+ T cells from PBMCs. Indicated subset: CD45RA-negative fraction. This CDR3 reads CASSSPSGIYEQYF. The CDR3 coding sequence is TGTGCCAGCAGTTCCCCTAGCGGGATCTACGAGCAGTACTTC. The complete variable domain, with remaining parts taken from reference TRBV28 and TRBJ2-7, reads DVKVTQSSRYLVKRTGEKVFLECVQDMDHENMFWYRQDPGLGLRLIYFSYDVKMKEKGDIPEGYSVSREKKERFSLILESASTNQTSMYLCASSSPSGIYEQYFGPGTRLTVT.